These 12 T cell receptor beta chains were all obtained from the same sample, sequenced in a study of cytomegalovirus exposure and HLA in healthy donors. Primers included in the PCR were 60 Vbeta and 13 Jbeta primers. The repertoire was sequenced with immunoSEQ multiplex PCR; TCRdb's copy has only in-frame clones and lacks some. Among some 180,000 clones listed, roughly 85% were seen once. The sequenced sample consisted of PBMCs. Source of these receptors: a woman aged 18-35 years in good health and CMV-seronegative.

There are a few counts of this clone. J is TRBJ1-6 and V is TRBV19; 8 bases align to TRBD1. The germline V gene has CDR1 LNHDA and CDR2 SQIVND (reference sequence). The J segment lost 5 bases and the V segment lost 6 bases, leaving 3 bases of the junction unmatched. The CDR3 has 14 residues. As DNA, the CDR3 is TGTGCCAGTAGGACAGGGGCCCATAATTCACCCCTCCACTTT. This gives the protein CASRTGAHNSPLHF.

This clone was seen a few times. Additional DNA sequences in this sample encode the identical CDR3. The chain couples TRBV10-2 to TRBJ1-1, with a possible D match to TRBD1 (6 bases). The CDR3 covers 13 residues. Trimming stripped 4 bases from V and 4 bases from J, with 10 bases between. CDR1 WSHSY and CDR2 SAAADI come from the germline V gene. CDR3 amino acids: CASSVTGGTEAFF. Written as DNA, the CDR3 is TGCGCCAGCAGTGTGACAGGAGGCACTGAAGCTTTCTTT.

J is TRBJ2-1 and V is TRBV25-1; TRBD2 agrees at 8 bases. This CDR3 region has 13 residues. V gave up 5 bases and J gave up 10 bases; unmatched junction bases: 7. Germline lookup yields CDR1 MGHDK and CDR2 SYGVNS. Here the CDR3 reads CASSTLAEYEQFF. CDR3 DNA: TGTGCCAGCAGTACACTAGCGGAGTACGAGCAGTTCTTC.

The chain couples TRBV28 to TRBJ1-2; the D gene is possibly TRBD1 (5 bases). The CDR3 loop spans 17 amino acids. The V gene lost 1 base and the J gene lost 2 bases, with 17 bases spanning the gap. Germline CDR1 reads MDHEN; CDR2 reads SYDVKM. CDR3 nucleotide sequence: TGTGCCAGCAGTTTATATATTATTGGCGGGGGAAACTATGGCTACACCTTC. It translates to CASSLYIIGGGNYGYTF.

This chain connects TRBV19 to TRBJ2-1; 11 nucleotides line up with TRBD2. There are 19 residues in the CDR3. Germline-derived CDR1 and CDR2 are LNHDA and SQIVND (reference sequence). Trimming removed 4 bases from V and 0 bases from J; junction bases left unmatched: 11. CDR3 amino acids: CASSTPNLLAGVSYNEQFF. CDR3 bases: TGTGCCAGTAGTACCCCTAACTTACTAGCGGGAGTCTCCTACAATGAGCAGTTCTTC.

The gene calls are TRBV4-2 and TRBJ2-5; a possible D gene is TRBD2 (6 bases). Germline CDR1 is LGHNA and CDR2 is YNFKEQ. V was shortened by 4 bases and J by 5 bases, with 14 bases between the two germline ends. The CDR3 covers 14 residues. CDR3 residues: CASSRTDYTETQYF. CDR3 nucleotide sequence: TGTGCCAGCAGCCGAACGGACTACACCGAGACCCAGTACTTC.

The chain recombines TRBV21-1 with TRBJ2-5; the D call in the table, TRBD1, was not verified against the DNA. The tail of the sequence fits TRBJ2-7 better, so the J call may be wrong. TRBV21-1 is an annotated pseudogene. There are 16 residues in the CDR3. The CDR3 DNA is TGTGCCAGCAGCAAAGATGGACAGGCCTGTCCGTACGAGCAGTACTTC. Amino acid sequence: CASSKDGQACPYEQYF.

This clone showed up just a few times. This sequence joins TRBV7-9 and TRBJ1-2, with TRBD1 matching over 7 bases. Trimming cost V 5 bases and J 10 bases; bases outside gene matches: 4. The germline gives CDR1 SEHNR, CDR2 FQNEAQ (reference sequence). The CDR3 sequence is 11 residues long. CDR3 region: CASSTTGLYTF. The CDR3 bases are TGTGCCAGCAGCACGACAGGGCTCTACACCTTC. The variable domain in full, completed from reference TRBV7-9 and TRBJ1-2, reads DTGVSQNPRHKITKRGQNVTFRCDPISEHNRLYWYRQTLGQGPEFLTYFQNEAQLEKSRLLSDRFSAERPKGSFSTLEIQRTEQGDSAMYLCASSTTGLYTFGSGTRLTVV.

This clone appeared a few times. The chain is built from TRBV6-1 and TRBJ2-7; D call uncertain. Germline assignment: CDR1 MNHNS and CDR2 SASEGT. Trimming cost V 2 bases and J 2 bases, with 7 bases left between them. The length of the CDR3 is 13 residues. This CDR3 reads CASSESTAYEQYV. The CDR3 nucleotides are TGTGCCAGCAGTGAATCTACAGCCTACGAGCAGTACGTC.

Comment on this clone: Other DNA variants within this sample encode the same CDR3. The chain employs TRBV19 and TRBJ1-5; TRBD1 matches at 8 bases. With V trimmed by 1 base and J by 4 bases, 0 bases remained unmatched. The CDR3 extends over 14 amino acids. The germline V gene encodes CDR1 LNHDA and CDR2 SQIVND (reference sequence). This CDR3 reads CASSIGQGNQPQHF. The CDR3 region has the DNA TGTGCCAGTAGTATAGGACAGGGGAATCAGCCCCAGCATTTT.

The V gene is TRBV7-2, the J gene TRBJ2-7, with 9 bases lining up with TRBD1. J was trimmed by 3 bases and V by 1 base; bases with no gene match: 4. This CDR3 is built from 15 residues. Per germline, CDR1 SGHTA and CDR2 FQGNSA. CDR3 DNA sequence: TGTGCCAGCAGCTTAGGGGGACAGGGAGGCTACGAGCAGTACTTC. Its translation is CASSLGGQGGYEQYF.

DNA for the CDR3: TGTGCCAGCAGTTTCAGGGGTTCACCCCTCCACTTT. Protein product: CASSFRGSPLHF. The rearrangement joins TRBV28 to TRBJ1-6, with D possibly TRBD1 on 6 matching bases. V shed 3 bases and J shed 9 bases, with 6 bases lying between them. CDR3 size: 12 residues. Germline V gene sequence: CDR1 MDHEN, CDR2 SYDVKM.